These 17 T cell receptor beta chains were sequenced from one sample in a study of cytomegalovirus exposure and HLA in healthy donors. Both 60 Vbeta primers and 13 Jbeta primers went into the PCR. Using immunoSEQ multiplex PCR, the repertoire was profiled, and TCRdb retains in-frame clones only, with some absent. The sample gives around 150,000 clones, 70% to 80% of which show up once; 9.5% to 10% is in the top ten. The sample was PBMCs. These receptors were taken from a man younger than 35 in good health and CMV-seropositive.

This chain uses TRBV7-9 with TRBJ1-2, with 7 bases aligning to TRBD1. Germline V gene sequence: CDR1 SEHNR, CDR2 FQNEAQ (reference sequence). This CDR3 contains 14 residues. V lost 6 bases to trimming and J lost 6 bases; unmatched junction nucleotides: 10. As DNA, the CDR3 is TGTGCCAGCAGTTTACTAGAGACAGGGAATGGCTACACCTTC. Residues: CASSLLETGNGYTF.

The gene calls are TRBV9 and TRBJ2-7, with 8 bases lining up with TRBD1. The V and J ends lost 2 bases and 2 bases, in that order; junction bases with no gene match: 3. Looked up from germline, CDR1 is SGDLS and CDR2 is YYNGEE. This CDR3 has 14 residues. Here the CDR3 reads CASSVQGAPYEQYF. Written as DNA, the CDR3 is TGTGCCAGCAGCGTTCAGGGGGCCCCCTACGAGCAGTACTTC. The complete variable domain, with remaining parts taken from reference TRBV9 and TRBJ2-7, reads DSGVTQTPKHLITATGQRVTLRCSPRSGDLSVYWYQQSLDQGLQFLIQYYNGEERAKGNILERFSAQQFPDLHSELNLSSLELGDSALYFCASSVQGAPYEQYFGPGTRLTVT.

V gene TRBV27 combines with J gene TRBJ2-5; D perhaps matches TRBD2 (7 bases). The end of the DNA aligns better with TRBJ2-7, so the J call may be wrong. The CDR3 totals 15 residues. Germline CDR1 reads MNHEY; CDR2 reads SMNVEV (reference sequence). CDR3 sequence reads: CASRPWAGAPYEQYF. The CDR3 coding sequence is TGTGCCAGCAGACCTTGGGCGGGGGCCCCCTACGAGCAGTACTTC.

This chain joins TRBV9 and TRBJ1-2, with D tentatively TRBD1 (5 bases). Trimming stripped 0 bases from V and 8 bases from J, with 11 bases between. Germline V CDR1 and CDR2: SGDLS, YYNGEE. The CDR3 has 13 residues. CDR3 DNA sequence: TGTGCCAGCAGCGTAGGCAGGGCGGAGGGCTACACCTTC. It yields the protein CASSVGRAEGYTF.

This clone was observed once. Given the absence of the conserved phenylalanine or tryptophan at the CDR3 end, a read error is likely. This chain links TRBV6-6 with TRBJ2-7; 13 nucleotides match TRBD2. Germline trimming cut 4 bases from V and 3 bases from J; bases unmatched to any gene: 6. CDR1 MNHNY and CDR2 SVGAGI come from the germline V gene (reference sequence). This CDR3 spans 16 amino acids. CDR3 nucleotides: TGTGCCAGCAGTTCCGGACTAGCGGGGGACCACTACGAGCAGTACCTC. Protein sequence: CASSSGLAGDHYEQYL.

This chain joins TRBV14 and TRBJ2-1, with 9 nucleotides matching TRBD2. The CDR3 covers 16 residues. Germline V gene sequence: CDR1 SGHDN, CDR2 FVKESK. The V gene end was trimmed by 6 bases and the J gene end by 0 bases; junction bases not matched to a gene: 6. The CDR3 DNA reads TGTGCCAGCAGGCCGGCGGGAGGGATCTCCTACAATGAGCAGTTCTTC. Encoded protein: CASRPAGGISYNEQFF. The variable domain in full, completed from reference TRBV14 and TRBJ2-1, reads EAGVTQFPSHSVIEKGQTVTLRCDPISGHDNLYWYRRVMGKEIKFLLHFVKESKQDESGMPNNRFLAERTGGTYSTLKVQPAELEDSGVYFCASRPAGGISYNEQFFGPGTRLTVL.

The J gene is TRBJ2-2, the V gene TRBV11-2, with D possibly TRBD2 on 5 matching bases. V was shortened by 2 bases and J by 0 bases, with 16 bases between the two germline ends. The CDR3 is 18 amino acids. Germline-derived CDR1 and CDR2 are SGHAT and FQNNGV. CDR3 in amino acids: CASSLYPTFGANTGELFF. The DNA for the CDR3 is TGTGCCAGCAGCTTATACCCCACTTTCGGGGCGAACACCGGGGAGCTGTTTTTT.

J is TRBJ1-4 and V is TRBV5-8; D gene ambiguous. The V end lost 0 bases, the J end lost 4 bases, and 7 bases lay between the germline ends. CDR3 length: 14 amino acids. The germline gives CDR1 SGHTS, CDR2 YDEGEE. The CDR3 loop is CASSLGRNNEKLFF. The CDR3 nucleotides read TGTGCCAGCAGCTTGGGCAGAAATAATGAAAAACTGTTTTTT.

The V call is TRBV5-1, the J call TRBJ2-5; D might be TRBD2 (6 bases). The germline CDR1 and CDR2 sequences are SGHRS and YFSETQ. V was shortened by 7 bases and J by 5 bases, with 15 bases between the two germline ends. CDR3 length: 13 amino acids. The CDR3: CASAEGGGETQYF. In DNA, the CDR3 is TGCGCCAGCGCGGAGGGAGGAGGGGAGACCCAGTACTTC.

The chain recombines TRBV4-3 with TRBJ1-6, with a tentative D call TRBD1 (6 bases). Germline loops: CDR1 LGHNA, CDR2 YSLEER. The V and J ends lost 5 bases and 7 bases respectively, with 12 bases between them. The CDR3 is made up of 14 amino acids. The CDR3 here is CASSRDRSNSPLHF. The CDR3 DNA reads TGCGCCAGCAGCAGAGACAGGTCCAATTCACCCCTCCACTTT.

The gene calls are TRBV6-6 and TRBJ2-5, with D possibly TRBD1 on 6 matching bases. The ends were cut back, 6 bases at V and 5 bases at J, with 13 bases in the middle. The CDR3 is made up of 13 amino acids. Germline CDR1 and CDR2: MNHNY and SVGAGI (reference sequence). CDR3 sequence reads: CASRKRRGETQYF. In DNA form, the CDR3 reads TGTGCCAGCAGGAAGCGAAGGGGGGAGACCCAGTACTTC.

The gene calls are TRBV4-3 and TRBJ2-7; D is perhaps TRBD1 (6 bases). The V end lost 0 bases, the J end lost 4 bases, and 16 bases lay between the germline ends. The CDR3 is 16 amino acids. Per the germline V gene, CDR1 is LGHNA and CDR2 is YSLEER. CDR3 amino acids: CASSQESWDKGYEQYF. The CDR3 coding sequence is TGCGCCAGCAGCCAAGAATCGTGGGACAAGGGTTACGAGCAGTACTTC.

V and J are TRBV19 and TRBJ1-4; D possibly corresponds to TRBD1 (5 bases). V was pared by 1 base and J by 13 bases, with 19 bases between. This CDR3 comprises 15 residues. CDR1 is LNHDA and CDR2 is SQIVND in the germline V gene (reference sequence). Here the CDR3 DNA reads TGTGCCAGTAGTATAGGGGGACTCGATGGAGTAGTACTGTTTTTT. This gives the protein CASSIGGLDGVVLFF. Full variable domain (outside the CDR3, taken from reference TRBV19 and TRBJ1-4): DGGITQSPKYLFRKEGQNVTLSCEQNLNHDAMYWYRQDPGQGLRLIYYSQIVNDFQKGDIAEGYSVSREKKESFPLTVTSAQKNPTAFYLCASSIGGLDGVVLFFGSGTQLSVL.

The gene calls are TRBV19 and TRBJ1-5; D gene ambiguous. Trimming pared 3 bases from V and 7 bases from J, leaving 10 bases between. Germline CDR1 and CDR2: LNHDA and SQIVND (reference sequence). The CDR3 has 13 amino acids. CDR3 sequence reads: CASSINLGQPQHF. The DNA for the CDR3 is TGTGCCAGTAGTATTAATTTGGGCCAGCCCCAGCATTTT.

This chain joins TRBV7-3 and TRBJ2-2; 11 bases align to TRBD2. CDR1 and CDR2 from the germline V gene are SGHTA and FQGTGA. Unmatched junction bases numbered 4, after V lost 3 bases and J lost 4 bases. This CDR3 comprises 16 residues. This CDR3 is CASSLGLAGGTGELFF. The CDR3 nucleotides read TGTGCCAGCAGCTTGGGGCTAGCGGGGGGCACCGGGGAGCTGTTTTTT.

The CDR3 sequence is CASSRGSYEQYF. DNA for the CDR3: TGTGCCAGCAGCAGAGGTTCCTACGAGCAGTACTTC. The chain links TRBV7-2 to TRBJ2-5; D call uncertain. The end of the DNA aligns better with TRBJ2-7, so the J call may be wrong. CDR3 size: 12 residues. The V gene's germline CDR1 is SGHTA and CDR2 FQGNSA.

This clone was counted a few times. This rearrangement joins TRBV7-9 to TRBJ2-7, with 11 bases lining up with TRBD1. Germline values: CDR1 SEHNR, CDR2 FQNEAQ (reference sequence). The CDR3 loop spans 14 amino acids. The V and J ends lost 1 base and 6 bases, in that order; junction bases with no gene match: 2. The CDR3 DNA reads as TGTGCCAGCAGCTTAGGGGACAGGGGGTCCGAGCAGTACTTC. Encoded protein: CASSLGDRGSEQYF.